This TCR beta chain was recorded in a study of cytomegalovirus exposure and HLA in healthy donors. In regard to this clone: The antigen is unknown.

PCR employed 60 Vbeta and 13 Jbeta primers. Libraries were prepared by immunoSEQ multiplex PCR; TCRdb keeps only in-frame clonotypes and omits some of them. The top ten clones hold 0.6% to 0.7% of a sample with approximately 140,000 clones, roughly 79% of them seen once. Findings of the study overall: Rare TCR sequences dominated, though some public TCRs recurred in many donors.

The germline gives CDR1 SGHAT, CDR2 FQNNGV. The CDR3 is 14 amino acids. Trimming cost V 1 base and J 7 bases, with 13 bases left between them. This clonotype was obtained from a man in his late teens or twenties in good health and CMV-seronegative. Sequenced sample: PBMCs. The V gene is TRBV11-2, the J gene TRBJ1-2, with a weak D call TRBD1 (6 bases). The CDR3 protein is CASSLGSQGSGYTF. CDR3 nucleotides: TGTGCCAGCAGCTTAGGTTCACAGGGCTCTGGCTACACCTTC.